The 16 T cell receptor beta chains below come from one sample, sequenced in a study of blood T cell repertoires in COVID-19. The data were produced by immunoSEQ multiplex PCR, yet TCRdb's version contains in-frame clones alone and is incomplete. Of under 35,000 clones in the sample, approximately 88% were seen once. Sequenced sample: peripheral blood. The receptors derive from a man aged 60 to 75 with active COVID-19.

This sequence joins TRBV28 and TRBJ2-2, with TRBD1 matching 8 bases. This CDR3 region has 15 residues. Trimming at V came to 2 bases and at J to 7 bases, leaving 6 bases not matched to a gene. The germline V gene encodes CDR1 MDHEN and CDR2 SYDVKM. The CDR3 reads CASSLGQGAGGELFF. CDR3 nucleotide sequence: TGTGCCAGCAGTTTAGGGCAGGGGGCCGGCGGGGAGCTGTTTTTT. The whole variable domain, remainder taken from reference TRBV28 and TRBJ2-2, is DVKVTQSSRYLVKRTGEKVFLECVQDMDHENMFWYRQDPGLGLRLIYFSYDVKMKEKGDIPEGYSVSREKKERFSLILESASTNQTSMYLCASSLGQGAGGELFFGEGSRLTVL.

The V gene is TRBV6-4, the J gene TRBJ1-1; 8 bases line up with TRBD1. In germline, CDR1 is MRHNA, CDR2 SNTAGT. J gave up 7 bases and V 4 bases, and 5 bases lay outside the gene matches. This CDR3 is built from 13 residues. The CDR3 sequence is CASSVQGGLEAFF. DNA of the CDR3: TGTGCCAGCAGTGTACAGGGGGGGCTTGAAGCTTTCTTT.

The chain is built from TRBV1 and TRBJ1-3. TRBV1 is a listed pseudogene. This CDR3 comprises 15 residues. The DNA of the CDR3 is TGCACCAGCAGCCGGGGGGGTCCAGGTGGAAACACCATATATTTT. Protein sequence: CTSSRGGPGGNTIYF.

This chain links TRBV27 with TRBJ2-2; D might be TRBD1 (7 bases). The ends were cut back, 2 bases at V and 6 bases at J, with 22 bases in the middle. The germline gives CDR1 MNHEY, CDR2 SMNVEV (reference sequence). The CDR3 covers 18 residues. CDR3 amino acids: CASSLGARGVISAGELFF. In nucleotides, the CDR3 is TGTGCCAGCAGTTTAGGAGCCAGGGGGGTTATCAGCGCCGGGGAGCTGTTTTTT.

The J gene is TRBJ2-1, the V gene TRBV14; 9 nucleotides align to TRBD1. Germline assignment: CDR1 SGHDN and CDR2 FVKESK. V lost 3 bases and J lost 6; bases outside the gene matches: 15. The CDR3 extends over 18 amino acids. The CDR3 protein is CASSQRWTGDGGLNEQFF. The CDR3 nucleotides read TGTGCCAGCAGCCAGAGGTGGACAGGGGATGGTGGCCTCAATGAGCAGTTCTTC.

The chain joins TRBV7-2 to TRBJ2-5, with D maybe TRBD1 (6 bases). Germline loops: CDR1 SGHTA, CDR2 FQGNSA. CDR3 length: 13 amino acids. V was cut by 5 bases and J by 5 bases, with 12 bases left in between. DNA for the CDR3: TGTGCCAGCAGCAACCACAGGGTGGAGACCCAGTACTTC. Protein product: CASSNHRVETQYF.

The chain combines TRBV19 with TRBJ2-3; TRBD2 agrees at 8 bases. Looked up from germline, CDR1 is LNHDA and CDR2 is SQIVND (reference sequence). V shed 7 bases, J shed 3 bases, and the junction held 3 bases outside the gene matches. This CDR3 is built from 13 residues. For the CDR3, the DNA is TGTGCCAGTAAACTAGCGGAAACAGATACGCAGTATTTT. Residues: CASKLAETDTQYF.

The genes are TRBV4-2 and TRBJ1-1, with 7 bases identical to TRBD1. This CDR3 spans 15 amino acids. Germline-derived CDR1 and CDR2 are LGHNA and YNFKEQ. Unmatched junction bases numbered 2, after V lost 0 bases and J lost 1 base. The CDR3 region has the DNA TGTGCCAGCAGCCAAGAAGACAGGGCGAACACTGAAGCTTTCTTT. Protein: CASSQEDRANTEAFF.

This chain uses TRBV6-1 with TRBJ2-5; possibly TRBD1 for D (5 bases). V gave up 3 bases and J gave up 4 bases, with 15 bases separating them. This CDR3 has 15 amino acids. CDR1 is MNHNS and CDR2 is SASEGT in the germline V gene. The CDR3 sequence is CASSDQGNYRETQYF. The CDR3 DNA follows: TGTGCCAGCAGTGATCAGGGTAATTATCGAGAGACCCAGTACTTC.

This chain connects TRBV23-1 to TRBJ1-5; D gene unclear. TRBV23-1 is an ORF; its function is uncertain. The V and J ends lost 7 bases and 1 base respectively, with 8 bases between them. The CDR3 consists of 13 residues. CDR3: CASIVVSNQPQHF. The CDR3 nucleotides are TGCGCCAGCATAGTGGTAAGCAATCAGCCCCAGCATTTT.

V usage is TRBV23-1 and J usage is TRBJ2-1; the match to TRBD2 covers 8 bases. TRBV23-1 is noted as an ORF with a role that remains uncertain. The CDR3 is 14 residues long. With V trimmed by 6 bases and J by 6 bases, 7 bases remained unmatched. CDR3 coding DNA: TGCGCCAGCAGGCCGGGACTAGTGATCAATGAGCAGTTCTTC. Translated: CASRPGLVINEQFF.

This sequence joins TRBV27 and TRBJ1-2, with D possibly matching TRBD1 (5 bases). Germline CDR1 is MNHEY and CDR2 is SMNVEV (reference sequence). The CDR3 consists of 12 residues. V shed 4 bases and J shed 8 bases, with 11 bases lying between them. As DNA, the CDR3 is TGTGCCAGCAGTTCGACAGCACGGGGCTACACCTTC. This encodes CASSSTARGYTF.

This chain joins TRBV5-1 and TRBJ2-7; possibly TRBD2 for D (7 bases). The CDR3 is 13 residues long. Deletions cut 5 bases from V and 2 bases from J, with 11 bases between. Germline V gives CDR1 SGHRS, CDR2 YFSETQ. Here the CDR3 reads CASSTGGPYEQYF. The CDR3 DNA is TGCGCCAGCAGTACGGGGGGCCCCTACGAGCAGTACTTC. Drawing the rest from reference TRBV5-1 and TRBJ2-7, the complete variable domain is KAGVTQTPRYLIKTRGQQVTLSCSPISGHRSVSWYQQTPGQGLQFLFEYFSETQRNKGNFPGRFSGRQFSNSRSEMNVSTLELGDSALYLCASSTGGPYEQYFGPGTRLTVT.

This clone has a single count. The chain is built from TRBV11-2 and TRBJ1-2; a possible D gene is TRBD1 (6 bases). V gave up 1 base and J gave up 7 bases, with 10 bases separating them. CDR3 length: 13 residues. CDR1 and CDR2 (germline): SGHAT, FQNNGV. The CDR3 protein is CASSLVGGVGYTF. The CDR3 DNA sequence: TGTGCCAGCAGCTTAGTTGGGGGCGTTGGCTACACCTTC.

The rearrangement links TRBV27 to TRBJ2-1; D possibly corresponds to TRBD2 (6 bases). V was cut by 2 bases and J by 4 bases, with 12 bases left in between. The CDR3 has 15 residues. Germline lookup yields CDR1 MNHEY and CDR2 SMNVEV (reference sequence). In DNA, the CDR3 is TGTGCCAGCAGTTTAACACGGGAGTCTTACAATGAGCAGTTCTTC. Its protein product is CASSLTRESYNEQFF.

The chain is built from TRBV5-1 and TRBJ1-2; 9 bases fit TRBD1. The CDR3 sequence is 14 residues long. V lost 2 bases, J lost 6 bases, and 5 bases stayed unmatched. CDR1 is SGHRS and CDR2 is YFSETQ in the germline V gene. The CDR3 coding sequence is TGCGCCAGCAGCTTTAGACAGGGGGAAGATGGCTACACCTTC. Its translation is CASSFRQGEDGYTF.